These 2 T cell receptor beta chains came from one sample sequenced in a study of T-cell memory formation after mild COVID-19. TCRdb independently ran MiXCR on the 5' RACE reads; one entry per CDR3 protein. The sample comprises about 210,000 distinct CDR3 sequences, over 9.5% of which are singletons, and approximately 3% rests with the top ten. Sequences were obtained from PBMCs or a T cell subset sorted from them (not recorded which). The receptors were gathered from a man aged 18 to 29 who had mild COVID-19 (a few samples of this study predate the infection). Cell type and time point are not known.

The V call is TRBV6-1, the J call TRBJ2-7, with 7 nucleotides matching TRBD2. V lost 5 bases and J lost 4; bases outside the gene matches: 8. CDR3 length equals 14 residues. Germline V gives CDR1 MNHNS, CDR2 SASEGT. CDR3 amino acids: CASSSAGEAYEQYF. For the CDR3, the DNA is TGTGCCAGCAGTTCGGCGGGGGAAGCTTACGAGCAGTACTTC.

The chain combines TRBV23-1 with TRBJ2-7; 7 bases agree with TRBD1. TRBV23-1 is reported as an ORF; its role is uncertain. This CDR3 is 17 amino acids long. V lost 0 bases and J lost 0; bases outside the gene matches: 8. The CDR3 region is CASSQSRRQGLSYEQYF. CDR3 DNA sequence: TGCGCCAGCAGTCAATCCAGAAGACAGGGCCTCTCCTACGAGCAGTACTTC.